A single sample is the source of the 18 T cell receptor beta chains below, sequenced in a study of shared clonotypes between healthy human individuals. Profiling relied on immunoSEQ multiplex PCR, and the TCRdb table lists in-frame clones only, not all of them. The sample lists roughly 2.5 million clones, approximately 90% occurring once. The source material was naive CD4+ T cells sorted from blood. Described subset: CD45RA+ positively selected. These receptors all come from a man aged 18 to 30 in good health.

The rearrangement links TRBV12-1 to TRBJ2-1; TRBD2 reflects the table's D call only, with no check against the DNA. TRBV12-1 is a pseudogene locus. This CDR3 is 15 amino acids long. As DNA, the CDR3 is TGTGCCAGCACCCTAGCGGGAGGGCCGGACAATGAGCAGTTCTTC. Its translation is CASTLAGGPDNEQFF.

The chain couples TRBV7-9 to TRBJ2-3, with 9 bases identical to TRBD2. The germline V gene has CDR1 SEHNR and CDR2 FQNEAQ (reference sequence). The CDR3 spans 18 residues. V lost 6 bases to trimming and J lost 4 bases; unmatched junction nucleotides: 17. In DNA form, the CDR3 reads TGTGCCAGCAGAGCTACCCGACTGAGCGGGAGGTTCTCAGATACGCAGTATTTT. This sequence encodes CASRATRLSGRFSDTQYF.

The rearrangement uses TRBV6-1 and TRBJ2-7, with a weak D call TRBD2 (7 bases). Germline V gene lookup returns CDR1 MNHNS and CDR2 SASEGT. Trimming stripped 5 bases from V and 4 bases from J, with 18 bases between. The CDR3 is 15 residues long. The CDR3 DNA reads as TGTGCCAGCAGTACCCGGGGGGCTCTTTCATACGAGCAGTACTTC. Translation gives CASSTRGALSYEQYF.

CDR3 bases: TGTGCCAGCAGTCCAACCGGGACAAATGGCTACACCTTC. Encoded protein: CASSPTGTNGYTF. The genes are TRBV27 and TRBJ1-2, with TRBD1 as a possible D gene (6 bases). The germline V gene encodes CDR1 MNHEY and CDR2 SMNVEV (reference sequence). The V end was cut by 5 bases, the J end by 6 bases, with 13 bases between. This CDR3 is 13 amino acids long.

The V call is TRBV18, the J call TRBJ1-1; TRBD1 is a possible D gene (5 bases). V was shortened by 0 bases and J by 4 bases, with 12 bases between the two germline ends. The length of the CDR3 is 15 residues. The V gene's germline CDR1 is KGHSH and CDR2 LQKENI. The CDR3 reads CASSPPLGGGTEAFF. DNA for the CDR3: TGTGCCAGCTCACCACCTCTGGGGGGGGGCACTGAAGCTTTCTTT.

V is TRBV30 and J is TRBJ1-4; D gene uncertain. Germline V CDR1 and CDR2: GTSNPN, SVGIG (reference sequence). This CDR3 region has 13 residues. V dropped 5 bases and J dropped 8 bases, with 15 bases sitting between them. The CDR3 DNA reads as TGTGCCTGGGCGGGTCTTATAGGAGAAAAACTGTTTTTT. Its translation: CAWAGLIGEKLFF.

The chain couples TRBV28 to TRBJ1-1; TRBD1 matches at 8 bases. CDR1 and CDR2 (germline): MDHEN, SYDVKM. CDR3 length: 15 amino acids. With 3 bases clipped from V and 4 bases from J, the junction kept 7 bases outside the gene matches. CDR3 loop: CASSLGTGELTEAFF. For the CDR3, the DNA is TGTGCCAGCAGTTTGGGGACAGGTGAACTCACTGAAGCTTTCTTT.

The chain employs TRBV20-1 and TRBJ1-1; D is uncertain. Germline V lookup: CDR1 DFQATT, CDR2 SNEGSKA (reference sequence). The CDR3 runs 11 residues. V dropped 6 bases and J dropped 6 bases, with 11 bases sitting between them. The CDR3 protein is CSAIRAPEAFF. The CDR3 nucleotides read TGCAGTGCAATCCGGGCCCCTGAAGCTTTCTTT.

The chain combines TRBV7-9 with TRBJ1-6; perhaps TRBD1 as D (5 bases). Trimming left V 6 bases short and J 10 bases short, with 13 bases between. The length of the CDR3 is 13 residues. Germline CDR1 reads SEHNR; CDR2 reads FQNEAQ (reference sequence). CDR3 coding DNA: TGTGCCAGCAGTCTAGGGGAATTCTCACCCCTCCACTTT. As protein: CASSLGEFSPLHF.

The genes are TRBV10-3 and TRBJ2-1; 9 bases agree with TRBD2. Per germline, CDR1 ENHRY and CDR2 SYGVKD. V was clipped by 5 bases and J by 1 base; unmatched bases: 0. The length of the CDR3 is 14 residues. For the CDR3, the DNA is TGTGCCATCAGTACTAGCGGGTCCTACAATGAGCAGTTCTTC. Translation gives CAISTSGSYNEQFF.

This chain joins TRBV29-1 and TRBJ1-4; TRBD1 matches at 9 bases. Germline loops: CDR1 SQVTM, CDR2 ANQGSEA. This CDR3 is built from 13 residues. V lost 7 bases, J lost 7 bases, and 7 bases stayed unmatched. The CDR3 reads CSAMGQGSEKLFF. CDR3 DNA: TGCAGCGCCATGGGACAGGGAAGTGAAAAACTGTTTTTT.

This clone was seen a single time. The rearrangement links TRBV5-6 to TRBJ1-2; perhaps TRBD1 as D (6 bases). There are 14 residues in the CDR3. Trimming removed 4 bases from V and 4 bases from J, with 14 bases in between. Germline values: CDR1 SGHDT, CDR2 YYEEEE. This chain's CDR3 is CASSQYGTTYGYTF. CDR3 nucleotides: TGTGCCAGCAGCCAATATGGGACAACCTATGGCTACACCTTC.

This clone was seen once. The chain links TRBV15 to TRBJ1-4; D not resolved. CDR1 and CDR2 (germline): LNHNV, YYDKDF (reference sequence). V was cut by 0 bases and J by 8 bases, with 13 bases left in between. CDR3 size: 15 residues. The CDR3 spells CATSRDLLTAEKLFF. CDR3 sequence (DNA): TGTGCCACCAGCAGAGATCTCTTGACGGCCGAAAAACTGTTTTTT.

The V call is TRBV19, the J call TRBJ1-5, with D possibly matching TRBD1 (5 bases). Trimming removed 1 base from V and 5 bases from J, with 9 bases in between. CDR1 is LNHDA, CDR2 SQIVND, per germline (reference sequence). The CDR3 covers 14 residues. CDR3 nucleotides: TGTGCCAGTAGTATAGCTCGGGGGGATCAGCCCCAGCATTTT. This sequence encodes CASSIARGDQPQHF.

The chain recombines TRBV19 with TRBJ2-5; TRBD1 is a possible D gene (5 bases). Per the germline V gene, CDR1 is LNHDA and CDR2 is SQIVND (reference sequence). Deletions cut 5 bases from V and 8 bases from J, with 18 bases between. The CDR3 is 14 amino acids. CDR3 nucleotides: TGTGCCAGTAGTCCCAAAACAGGAGTGGTAACCCAGTACTTC. Its translation is CASSPKTGVVTQYF.

This chain's CDR3 is CASIKGPGGTEAFF. The CDR3 region has the DNA TGTGCCAGCATCAAAGGACCCGGGGGCACTGAAGCTTTCTTT. V is TRBV6-5 and J is TRBJ1-1, with D possibly TRBD1 on 5 matching bases. The CDR3 has 14 residues. The V gene lost 7 bases and the J gene lost 4 bases, with 16 bases spanning the gap. The germline V gene has CDR1 MNHEY and CDR2 SVGAGI.

The chain joins TRBV4-2 to TRBJ2-3, with D perhaps TRBD1 (6 bases). From germline, CDR1 is LGHNA and CDR2 YNFKEQ. The V gene lost 0 bases and the J gene lost 2 bases, with 9 bases spanning the gap. The CDR3 loop spans 15 amino acids. The CDR3 region has the DNA TGTGCCAGCAGCCAAGAAGGGGGTCTCACAGATACGCAGTATTTT. Translating gives CASSQEGGLTDTQYF.

V and J are TRBV5-1 and TRBJ2-3; possible D gene TRBD2, 6 bases. The germline V gene encodes CDR1 SGHRS and CDR2 YFSETQ. This CDR3 is built from 14 residues. The V gene lost 5 bases and the J gene lost 2 bases, with 12 bases spanning the gap. CDR3 sequence (DNA): TGCGCCAGCAGAAATCGGGAGATCACAGATACGCAGTATTTT. Translated, it gives CASRNREITDTQYF.